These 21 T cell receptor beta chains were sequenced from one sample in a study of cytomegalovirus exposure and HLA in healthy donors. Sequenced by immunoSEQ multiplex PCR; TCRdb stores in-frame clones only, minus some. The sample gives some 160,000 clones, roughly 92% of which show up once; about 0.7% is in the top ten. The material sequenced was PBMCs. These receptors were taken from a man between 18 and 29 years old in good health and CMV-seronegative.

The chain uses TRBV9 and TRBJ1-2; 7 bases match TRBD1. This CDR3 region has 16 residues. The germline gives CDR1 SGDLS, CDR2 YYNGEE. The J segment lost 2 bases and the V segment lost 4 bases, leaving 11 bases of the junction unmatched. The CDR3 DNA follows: TGTGCCAGCAGCCCCGAAAGACAGGGACCCAACTATGGCTACACCTTC. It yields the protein CASSPERQGPNYGYTF.

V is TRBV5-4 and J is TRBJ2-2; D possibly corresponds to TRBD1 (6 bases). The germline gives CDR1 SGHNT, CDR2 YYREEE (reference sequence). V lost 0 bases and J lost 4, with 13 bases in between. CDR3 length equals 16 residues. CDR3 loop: CASSLVAGVSTGELFF. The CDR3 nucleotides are TGTGCCAGCAGCTTGGTTGCAGGGGTTAGCACCGGGGAGCTGTTTTTT.

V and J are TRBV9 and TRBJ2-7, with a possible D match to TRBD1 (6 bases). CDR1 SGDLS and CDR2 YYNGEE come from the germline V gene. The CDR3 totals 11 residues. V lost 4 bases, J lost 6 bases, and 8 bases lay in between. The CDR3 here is CASSQGREQYF. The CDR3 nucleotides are TGTGCCAGCAGCCAGGGGCGCGAGCAGTACTTC.

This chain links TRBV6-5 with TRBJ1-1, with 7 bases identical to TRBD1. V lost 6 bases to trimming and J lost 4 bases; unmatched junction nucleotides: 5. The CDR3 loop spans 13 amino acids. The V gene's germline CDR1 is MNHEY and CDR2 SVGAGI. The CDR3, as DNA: TGTGCCAGCAGGGCCTCAGGGGGCACTGAAGCTTTCTTT. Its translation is CASRASGGTEAFF.

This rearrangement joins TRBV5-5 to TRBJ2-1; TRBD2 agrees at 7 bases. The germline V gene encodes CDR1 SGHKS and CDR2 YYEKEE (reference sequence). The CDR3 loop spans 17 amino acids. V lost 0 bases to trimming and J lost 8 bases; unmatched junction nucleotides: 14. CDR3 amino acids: CASSLAERGGMRDEQFF. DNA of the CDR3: TGTGCCAGCAGCTTGGCCGAGCGGGGCGGGATGCGGGATGAGCAGTTCTTC.

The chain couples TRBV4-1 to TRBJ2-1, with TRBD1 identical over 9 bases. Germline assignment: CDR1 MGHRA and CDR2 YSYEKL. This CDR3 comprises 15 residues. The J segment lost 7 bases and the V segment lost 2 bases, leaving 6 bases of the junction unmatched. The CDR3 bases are TGCGCCAGCAGCCAACCCCGACAGGGGGGGAATGAGCAGTTCTTC. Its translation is CASSQPRQGGNEQFF.

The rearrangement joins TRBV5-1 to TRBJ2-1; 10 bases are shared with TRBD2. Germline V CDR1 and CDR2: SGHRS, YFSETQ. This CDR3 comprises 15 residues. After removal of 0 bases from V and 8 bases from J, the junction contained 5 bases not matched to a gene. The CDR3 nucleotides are TGCGCCAGCAGCTTGGCGCCTAGCGGGAGCCATGAGCAGTTCTTC. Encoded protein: CASSLAPSGSHEQFF.

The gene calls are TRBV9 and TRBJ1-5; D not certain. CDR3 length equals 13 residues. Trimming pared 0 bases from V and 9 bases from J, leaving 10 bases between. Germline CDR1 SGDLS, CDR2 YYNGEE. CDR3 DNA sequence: TGTGCCAGCAGCGTAGGTGAAGAGGGGCCCCAGCATTTT. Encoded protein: CASSVGEEGPQHF.

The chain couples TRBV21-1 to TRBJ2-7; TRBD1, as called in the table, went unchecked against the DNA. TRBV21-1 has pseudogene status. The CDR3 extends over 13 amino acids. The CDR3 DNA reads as TGTGCCAGCAGCGGGGCAGGATCCTACGAGCAGTACGTC. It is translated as CASSGAGSYEQYV.

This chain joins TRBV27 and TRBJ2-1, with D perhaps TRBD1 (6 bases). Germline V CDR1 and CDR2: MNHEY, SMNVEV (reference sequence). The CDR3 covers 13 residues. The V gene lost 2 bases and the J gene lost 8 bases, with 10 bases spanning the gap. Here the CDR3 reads CASSLRGFDEQFF. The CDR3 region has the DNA TGTGCCAGCAGTTTAAGGGGGTTTGATGAGCAGTTCTTC.

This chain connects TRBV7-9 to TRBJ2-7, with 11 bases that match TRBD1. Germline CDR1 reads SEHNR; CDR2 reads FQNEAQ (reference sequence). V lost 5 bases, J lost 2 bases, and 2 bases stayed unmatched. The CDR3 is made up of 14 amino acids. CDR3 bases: TGTGCCAGCAGCCGGGACAGGGGGGCCTACGAGCAGTACTTC. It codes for CASSRDRGAYEQYF. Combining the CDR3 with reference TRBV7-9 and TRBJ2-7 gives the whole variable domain DTGVSQNPRHKITKRGQNVTFRCDPISEHNRLYWYRQTLGQGPEFLTYFQNEAQLEKSRLLSDRFSAERPKGSFSTLEIQRTEQGDSAMYLCASSRDRGAYEQYFGPGTRLTVT.

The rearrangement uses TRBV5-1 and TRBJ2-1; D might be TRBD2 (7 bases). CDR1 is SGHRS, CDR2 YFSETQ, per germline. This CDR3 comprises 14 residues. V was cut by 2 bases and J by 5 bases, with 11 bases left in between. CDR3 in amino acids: CASSFTGRDNEQFF. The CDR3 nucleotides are TGCGCCAGCAGCTTCACAGGGAGGGACAATGAGCAGTTCTTC.

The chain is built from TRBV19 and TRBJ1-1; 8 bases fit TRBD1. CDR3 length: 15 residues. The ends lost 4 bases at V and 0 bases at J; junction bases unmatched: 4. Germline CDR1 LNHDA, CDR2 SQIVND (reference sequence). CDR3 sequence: CASSRTGNMNTEAFF. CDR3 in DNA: TGTGCCAGTAGTAGGACAGGGAATATGAACACTGAAGCTTTCTTT. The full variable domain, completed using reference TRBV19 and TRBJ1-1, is DGGITQSPKYLFRKEGQNVTLSCEQNLNHDAMYWYRQDPGQGLRLIYYSQIVNDFQKGDIAEGYSVSREKKESFPLTVTSAQKNPTAFYLCASSRTGNMNTEAFFGQGTRLTVV.

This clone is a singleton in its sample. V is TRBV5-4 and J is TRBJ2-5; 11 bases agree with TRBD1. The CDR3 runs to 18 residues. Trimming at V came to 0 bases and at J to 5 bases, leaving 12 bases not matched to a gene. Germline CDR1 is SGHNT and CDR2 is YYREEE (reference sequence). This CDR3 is CASSLAFGGTGGFETQYF. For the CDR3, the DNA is TGTGCCAGCAGCTTGGCGTTTGGAGGGACAGGGGGGTTCGAGACCCAGTACTTC.

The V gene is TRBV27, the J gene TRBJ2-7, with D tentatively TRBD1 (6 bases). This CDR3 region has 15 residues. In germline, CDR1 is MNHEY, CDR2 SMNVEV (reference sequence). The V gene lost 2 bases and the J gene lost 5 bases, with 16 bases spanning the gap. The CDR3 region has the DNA TGTGCCAGCAGTTTAGGGGCAGGGGACGGGGACGAGCAGTACTTC. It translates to CASSLGAGDGDEQYF.

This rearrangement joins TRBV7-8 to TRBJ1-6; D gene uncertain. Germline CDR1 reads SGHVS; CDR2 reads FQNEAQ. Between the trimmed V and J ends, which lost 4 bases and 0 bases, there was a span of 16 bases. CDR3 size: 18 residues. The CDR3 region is CASSSDPIGSSYNSPLHF. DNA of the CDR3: TGTGCCAGCAGCTCGGACCCGATCGGGAGCTCCTATAATTCACCCCTCCACTTT.

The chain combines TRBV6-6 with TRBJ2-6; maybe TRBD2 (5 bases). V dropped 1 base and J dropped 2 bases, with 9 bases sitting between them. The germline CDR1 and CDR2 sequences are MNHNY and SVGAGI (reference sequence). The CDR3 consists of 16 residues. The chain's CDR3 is CASSYFGVPGANVLTF. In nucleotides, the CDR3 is TGTGCCAGCAGTTACTTCGGGGTACCTGGGGCCAACGTCCTGACTTTC.

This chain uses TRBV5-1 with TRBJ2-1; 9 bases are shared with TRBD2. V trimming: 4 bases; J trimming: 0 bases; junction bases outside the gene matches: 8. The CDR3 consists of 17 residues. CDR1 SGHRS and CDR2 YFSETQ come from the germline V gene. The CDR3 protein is CASSPIAGALSYNEQFF. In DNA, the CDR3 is TGCGCCAGCAGCCCAATAGCGGGAGCCCTCTCCTACAATGAGCAGTTCTTC.

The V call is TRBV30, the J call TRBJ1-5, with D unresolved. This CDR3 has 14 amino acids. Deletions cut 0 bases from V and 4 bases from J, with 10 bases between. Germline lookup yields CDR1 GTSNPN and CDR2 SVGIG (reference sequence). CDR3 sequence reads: CAWSVSIRNQPQHF. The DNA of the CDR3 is TGTGCCTGGAGTGTGTCCATTCGGAATCAGCCCCAGCATTTT.

The CDR3 DNA reads TGTGCCTGCGGGGGACAGAGCTCCTACAATGAGCAGTTCTTC. The encoded protein is CACGGQSSYNEQFF. V is TRBV30 and J is TRBJ2-1, with D possibly TRBD1 on 7 matching bases. Germline-derived CDR1 and CDR2 are GTSNPN and SVGIG (reference sequence). This CDR3 has 14 residues. V was cut by 6 bases and J by 0 bases, with 12 bases left in between.

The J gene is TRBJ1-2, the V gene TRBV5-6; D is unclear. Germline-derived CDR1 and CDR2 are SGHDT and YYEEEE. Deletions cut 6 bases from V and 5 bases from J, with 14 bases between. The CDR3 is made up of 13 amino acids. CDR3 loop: CASTIKPLYGYTF. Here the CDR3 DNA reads TGTGCCAGCACTATAAAACCTCTTTATGGCTACACCTTC.